The TCR beta chain described here comes from a study of CD8 T cells in ankylosing spondylitis. Whole-study results and caveats: Seemingly distinctive of ankylosing spondylitis blood was a TCR beta motif formed by eight highly homologous variants.

TCRdb ran MiXCR on the 5' RACE reads and lists one entry per CDR3 protein. The data show approximately 140,000 distinct CDR3 sequences, roughly 8.3% seen once. This clonotype was found many times. Its antigen is not known. The clonotype was recovered from a male donor with ankylosing spondylitis. The sample consisted of synovial fluid, either unsorted or a sorted T cell fraction (not recorded which).

The CDR3 nucleotides read TGTGCCAGCAGCAATAGCGGGGGGGCTTATGAGAGGACCCAGTACTTC. The encoded protein is CASSNSGGAYERTQYF. The genes are TRBV9 and TRBJ2-5; 11 positions agree with TRBD2. Per germline, CDR1 SGDLS and CDR2 YYNGEE. The CDR3 loop spans 16 amino acids. Losses at the gene ends were 4 bases for V and 7 bases for J; bases not matched to a gene: 12.